The T cell receptor (beta chain) described here comes from a study of cytomegalovirus exposure and HLA in healthy donors (dated by TCRdb to the late 2010s). A note on the overall study: According to an earlier analysis of 587 of the donors, about 179 million T cells yielded approximately 120 million unique TCR beta sequences and approximately 300 Gb of sequence data. To predict cytomegalovirus infection status, the study brought together high-throughput TCR immunosequencing, statistical association of individual TCRs with disease status, and machine learning. On average, roughly 240,000 unique TCR beta nucleotide sequences were sequenced per donor among several hundred genotyped donors of the cohort, with roughly 18% of those sequences being non-productive. In an earlier analysis of over 550 of the donors, high-throughput TCR beta sequencing was used to judge whether each TCR beta V gene segment behaved as functional or pseudogenic. Donor age, sex, ethnicity and CMV serostatus were collected together with the repertoire data. HLA typing covered class I and class II loci at four-digit resolution. The study aimed to test whether cataloging public T cell receptors could reveal signatures of past pathogen exposure. The genetic ancestry cluster associated with self-reported Caucasian donors included about 81% of the 300 to 450 genotyped donors. Rather than using new phenotypic data, the later analysis identified candidate immune exposures from TCR beta sequences and from how often those sequences occurred across donors. The T cell repertoires of around 730 subjects were profiled by immunosequencing and related to cytomegalovirus serostatus. All discovery cohort repertoires had been generated on a single sequencing platform. In a later analysis, previously published TCR beta repertoires from 550 to 750 donors were re-analyzed and high-resolution HLA genotyping was added so that TCR occurrence patterns could be studied. Besides the first cohort of around 700 subjects, a separate validation cohort made up of 95 to 150 different subjects was used. A later genetic analysis used genome-wide SNP genotypes for about 60% of the roughly 700 donors, treating that subset as a discovery cohort. Typing coverage differed by locus: A, B, C, DRB1 and DQB1 were typed in roughly 629-630 donors, DQA1 in 500 to 550, DPA1 in some 610, and DPB1 in just under 480. Roughly 300 gigabases of sequencing data and some 85 million unique TCR sequences were included in an early release covering around 650 HLA-typed donors. Because of strong linkage in the cohort, roughly five DR-DQ haplotypes were treated as single units for association and clustering. The study at large found these results: The only immune exposure information available for the cohort was CMV serostatus. The earlier analysis of 587 of the donors excluded fewer than 20 rarely observed V segments, including chromosome 9 orphons, because counts were too low. Linkage disequilibrium might explain the correlated functional status among segregating V segments, but an unknown experimental factor could not be ruled out. When HLA alleles, especially DR and DQ, strongly co-occurred, attributing TCR associations to individual alleles was difficult. A later analysis found that HLA-associated TCR beta chains were more clonally expanded and had lower generation probabilities than equally common non-associated chains. In a later genetic analysis, fewer N-insertions in productive TCRs were reported among donors in an Asian-associated ancestry cluster than the approximately 670-donor mean. A later analysis associated some 17,000 TCR beta sequences with specific HLA alleles at a false discovery rate of 0.05. An association between a missense DCLRE1C variant and V-gene and J-gene trimming of TCR beta chains was found in a later genetic analysis and replicated in an independent cohort. In a later analysis, TCR association rates were found to vary across HLA loci, with the most associated TCRs seen for DRB1 alleles and the fewest for HLA-C alleles. Because some donors lacked HLA typing at each locus, the association tests relied only on the typed subset. A further reported finding was that TCR beta sequences accurately predicted the HLA-A and HLA-B alleles for most subjects in the first cohort. Because the 87-base-pair reads could not distinguish some IMGT-functional V segments, including TRBV6-2 and TRBV6-3, those segments were excluded. In a later analysis, most CMV-associated TCR beta chains were found to appear HLA-restricted, with HLA associations seemingly driven largely by CMV exposure. The classifier was reported to diagnose cytomegalovirus status with high specificity and sensitivity in both the original and validation cohorts. A group of highly shared sequence variants was considered likely to be a technical artifact of the sequencing pipeline. Sequencing depth was assumed to be roughly uniform across donors in the presence/absence analyses, though that assumption may not hold. In an earlier analysis of approximately 590 of the donors, most TCR beta V segments appeared in productive rearrangements about 90% or about 30% of the time, broadly matching IMGT annotations. It was suggested by the authors that the approach could potentially be generalized to other disease states and immunological phenotypes. According to a later analysis, parvovirus B19, influenza, CMV and Epstein-Barr virus appeared linked to several top co-occurrence clusters. Only TCR beta chains were sequenced in this cohort, and the absence of alpha or paired-chain data limited detectable features. Most TCR sequences were observed very rarely across donors, whereas some public TCRs were present in many individuals. A total of 164 TCR beta chains were listed by the study as associated with cytomegalovirus. In vitro tests confirmed that three of the cytomegalovirus-associated TCR beta chains recognize cytomegalovirus antigens.

Receptor libraries were prepared by the immunoSEQ multiplex PCR assay. For the multiplex PCR, a mixture combining 60 forward primers for TCR Vbeta segments and 13 reverse primers for TCR Jbeta segments was used. A multiplex PCR assay on genomic DNA amplified the CDR3 region of rearranged TCR beta genes. The amplified TCR beta libraries were sequenced on the Illumina HiSeq System as 87-base-pair reads. In the paper's pipeline: In a later analysis, around 80 million unique TCR beta chains were counted across the roughly 700 repertoires, and roughly 10 million of these chains were shared by at least two donors. Raw reads were error-corrected and collapsed into unique sequences with a nearest-neighbor algorithm that merged closely related sequences to remove PCR and sequencing errors. CDR3 sequences were aligned to IMGT reference sequences to assign V, D and J gene segments. For a sequence to be retained, a match of at least six nucleotides was required to both a V gene segment and a J gene segment. Rearrangements were called productive when the CDR3 lacked stop codons and stayed in frame with V and J; all others were non-productive. Following IMGT convention, CDR3 was defined as the stretch from the second conserved V-encoded cysteine up to the conserved J-encoded phenylalanine. In an earlier analysis of just under 600 of the donors, sequences lacking an unambiguous match to a single V gene segment were excluded. An earlier analysis of about 600 of the donors called V segments functional above 56.7% productive rearrangements and segregating when the between-donor standard deviation exceeded 5%. A statistical classification framework was developed to diagnose cytomegalovirus status using the catalog of TCR beta chain sequences. A later analysis assigned V and J genes by comparing TCR nucleotide sequences with IMGT/GENE-DB human TR gene sequences. In a later analysis, CDR3 sequences and most-parsimonious VDJ recombination scenarios were assigned using the TCRdist pipeline. In a later analysis, each TCR beta chain was defined by its CDR3 amino acid sequence together with its V-gene family, and reads without a unique V-gene family were excluded. As a way to deal with suspected cross-contamination and a sequencing artifact, a later analysis dropped 640 or so nucleotide sequences that were highly shared and had low generation probability. In a later analysis, a clonal expansion index for each public chain was calculated from normalized within-repertoire ranks of inferred template counts. In a later analysis, generation probabilities were computed with a VDJ recombination model fitted to out-of-frame rearrangements, and the resulting probabilities were checked against IGoR. Hypergeometric tests were used in a later analysis to score TCR-TCR, TCR-HLA and TCR-CMV co-occurrence, with a repertoire-size bias correction applied to the TCR pairs. In a later analysis, false discovery rates were estimated by permuting HLA or CMV assignments 20 times. In a later analysis, co-occurring TCRs were grouped using DBSCAN, and TCRdist sequence similarity was added for clustering within HLA-allele-positive subsets. Repertoires with fewer than 30,000 or more than 120,000 public chains were left out of co-occurrence clustering, as were five repertoires with anomalous nucleotide sharing. TCRdb took over this immuneACCESS table, retaining in-frame rearrangements with V and J assigned. Such tables are incomplete; in checked studies, under half of the missing clones stem from an unresolved V gene, and the remainder is unexplained. The D gene and trimming were derived from the DNA, and the V and J assignments and clone size from that table. The sample yields approximately 210,000 clones; around 80% were counted once. The top ten hold roughly 5.5% of the sample.

In total, just over 650 healthy bone marrow donors made up the cohort. All cohort members were sampled while nominally healthy, although unrecorded immune exposures were likely present. The donor was CMV seropositive and was included in the group of 250 to 300 seropositive cohort members. Every donor gave a peripheral blood sample, and the peripheral blood mononuclear cells from that sample were used for TCR beta sequencing. The Qiagen DNeasy Blood Extraction Kit was used to extract genomic DNA from the blood cell samples. Details on this clone: What this receptor recognizes is not known. No much larger clonotype is one base removed from it; base qualities were not supplied.

The CDR3 starts with the cysteine, ends with the phenylalanine, and has 19 residues. Kept here is only the CDR3 DNA, which spans 57 bases and is read in frame from base 1. For this chain, trimming is 5 bases at the V end and 1 base at the J end, and the number of junction bases without a gene match is 17. The germline V gene gives CDR1 as MGHRA and CDR2 as YSYEKL. The chain employs TRBV4-1 and TRBJ1-1, with 9 bases aligning to TRBD1. The receptor's source is a man aged 35-49 years in good health and CMV-seropositive. Sequencing was performed on PBMCs. The CDR3 has the sequence CASSKRGTGFSDGNTEAFF. In nucleotides, the sequence is TGCGCCAGCAGCAAGAGAGGGACAGGGTTCTCGGATGGGAACACTGAAGCTTTCTTT.